This entry lists 2 T cell receptor beta chains sequenced from one sample in a study of T cell responses to AZD1222 COVID-19 vaccine. Sequencing was performed with immunoSEQ multiplex PCR; in TCRdb, only in-frame clones are kept and a portion is missing. The table includes 150,000 to 200,000 clones, 70% to 90% detected once. The sequenced sample was peripheral blood, obtained 28 days after the second AZD1222 dose. The receptors derive from an adult who received the AZD1222 COVID-19 vaccine.

In this sample, this clone turned up a few times. Other nucleotide sequences in the sample specify the same CDR3. The chain is built from TRBV5-1 and TRBJ2-5; D perhaps matches TRBD1 (6 bases). Germline CDR1 and CDR2: SGHRS and YFSETQ. Trimming stripped 0 bases from V and 5 bases from J, with 8 bases between. The CDR3 length is 13 residues. CDR3 in DNA: TGCGCCAGCAGCTTGGACAGGGTGGAGACCCAGTACTTC. Its protein is CASSLDRVETQYF.

This chain uses TRBV15 with TRBJ1-2; D gene ambiguous. V was clipped by 0 bases and J by 3 bases, with 14 bases between them. CDR1 is LNHNV and CDR2 is YYDKDF in the germline V gene (reference sequence). The CDR3 consists of 16 residues. CDR3 residues: CATSRDLSADYYGYTF. CDR3 nucleotide sequence: TGTGCCACCAGCAGAGATCTTTCGGCAGACTACTATGGCTACACCTTC.